This is a list of T cell receptor beta chains from one sample in a study of T-cell reconstitution after alpha-beta-depleted transplantation in children. TCRdb recomputed calls from the PCR reads with MiXCR, one row per CDR3 protein. The data contain some 350,000 distinct CDR3 sequences, about 9.3% of them singletons. The sequencing here drew on PBMCs from the stem cell graft donor, taken from the stem cell graft. The receptors derive from a human donor who donated a stem cell graft to a child with acute lymphoblastic leukemia. The CDR3 runs from the conserved cysteine through the conserved F or W. D genes are given only for firm matches. Size tells how often a clone was seen (once, few, many) or the class of an expanded clone, and some rows leave it out.

>TRBJ2-1|TRBD2|TRBV20-1|.
TGCAGTGCTAGAGATAGCGGGGCCTCCTACAATGAGCAGTTCTTC
CSARDSGASYNEQFF
>TRBJ2-1|TRBD2|TRBV11-1|.
TGTGCCAGCAGCTTCCCCGGGGTAGCGGGACCCTTAAACAATGAGCAGTTCTTC
CASSFPGVAGPLNNEQFF
>TRBJ1-2|.|TRBV20-1|.
TGCAGTGCCGACGACTTTTCGGGGGGCGGCTACACCTTC
CSADDFSGGGYTF
>TRBJ2-7|TRBD2|TRBV27|few
TGTGCCAGCAGTTTTAGCGGGGAAGGGTCCTACGAGCAGTACTTC
CASSFSGEGSYEQYF
>TRBJ2-3|TRBD1|TRBV7-2|many
TGTGCCAGCAGCTTCCAGACAGGGGGCGCAAGATATTTT
CASSFQTGGARYF
>TRBJ2-3|.|TRBV6-1|many
TGTGCCAGCAGGGCGGGGTCCACAGATACGCAGTATTTT
CASRAGSTDTQYF
>TRBJ2-7|TRBD2|TRBV7-9|.
TGTGCCAGCAGCTTAGTGGCCGGGAGGACCTACGAGCAGTACTTC
CASSLVAGRTYEQYF
>TRBJ2-6|.|TRBV6-1|few
TGTGCCAGCAGCCAACGATGGTTGGGGGCCAACGTCCTGACTTTC
CASSQRWLGANVLTF
>TRBJ2-7|TRBD2|TRBV7-2|.
TGTGCCAGCTCCAAGCTAGCGGGAGCCTACGAGCAGTACTTC
CASSKLAGAYEQYF
>TRBJ1-1|.|TRBV29-1|.
TGCAGCGTTGCCCTGAAGTCCGTCCACACTGAAGCTTTCTTT
CSVALKSVHTEAFF
>TRBJ2-5|TRBD2|TRBV19|.
TGTGCCAGTAGTCCGCTAGCGGGACCAGGGACCCAGTACTTC
CASSPLAGPGTQYF
>TRBJ2-2|.|TRBV5-4|.
TGTGCCAGCAGCTTAGGAGAGGGGACCGGGGAGCTGTTTTTT
CASSLGEGTGELFF
>TRBJ2-3|.|TRBV20-1|few
TGCAGTGCTTCGGTCCCCAATCTTTACACAGATACGCAGTATTTT
CSASVPNLYTDTQYF
>TRBJ1-1|TRBD1|TRBV24-1|many
TGTGCCACCCCTGAGACAGGGGAGAACACTGAAGCTTTCTTT
CATPETGENTEAFF
>TRBJ2-1|.|TRBV29-1|.
TGCAGCGTTGATGAAGGTGACAATGAGCAGTTCTTC
CSVDEGDNEQFF
>TRBJ2-1|TRBD2|TRBV4-3|few
TGCGCCAGCAGCCAAACACCTAGCGGGAGTATGGGTAAGCAGTTCTTC
CASSQTPSGSMGKQFF
>TRBJ2-1|TRBD2|TRBV29-1|few
TGCAGCGTTGGGACTAGAATGGTCGTCAATGAGCAGTTCTTC
CSVGTRMVVNEQFF
>TRBJ2-2|TRBD1|TRBV6-1|few
TGTGCCAGCAGAGCCGGGACAGGGTCGAACACCGGGGAGCTGTTTTTT
CASRAGTGSNTGELFF
>TRBJ2-2|TRBD1|TRBV20-1|few
TGCAGTGCTAGAGATAGAAGGGACAGGGGGCAGGCCGGGGAGCTGTTTTTT
CSARDRRDRGQAGELFF
>TRBJ2-7|.|TRBV20-1|once
TGCAGTGCTAGATGTGACACACCATTGTCTTCTTGCGACGAGCAGTACTTC
CSARCDTPLSSCDEQYF
>TRBJ1-4|TRBD1|TRBV7-6|.
TGTGCCAGCAGCCCCCAGACCGGGACAGGGAACGAAAAACTGTTTTTT
CASSPQTGTGNEKLFF
>TRBJ2-7|.|TRBV20-1|few
TGCAGTGCGACGCTCCTCGGACGATACGAGCAGTACTTC
CSATLLGRYEQYF
>TRBJ2-1|.|TRBV7-9|many
TGTGCCAGCAGCTGGGCGCGGGATCATGAGCAGTTCTTC
CASSWARDHEQFF
>TRBJ2-7|.|TRBV5-1|.
TGCGCCAGCACCGAGACCCCCGGGATAGGTCGAGAGCAGTACTTC
CASTETPGIGREQYF
>TRBJ2-7|.|TRBV24-1|.
TGTGCCACCAGTGATTTACGGGTGATAGTCTCCGAGCAGTACTTC
CATSDLRVIVSEQYF
>TRBJ2-5|.|TRBV6-2/TRBV6-3|many
TGTGCCAGCAGTTACTCGACCCCAGGCAGGCTTCTGGGGGAGACCCAGTACTTC
CASSYSTPGRLLGETQYF
>TRBJ1-6|.|TRBV14|.
TGTGCCAGCAGCCAAGCGGGCGGGCAGGGAGGCTCTCCCCTCCACTTT
CASSQAGGQGGSPLHF
>TRBJ1-3|.|TRBV12-3/TRBV12-4|.
TGTGCCAGCAGTTTAGCGGGCCGGGGCTCTGGAAACACCATATATTTT
CASSLAGRGSGNTIYF
>TRBJ2-2|.|TRBV3-1|.
TGTGCCAGCAGCCAAGGCGTTCGGGCCGGGGAGCTGTTTTTT
CASSQGVRAGELFF
>TRBJ2-7|.|TRBV7-2|many
TGTGCCAGCAGCCCAGGCTGGACTCAATTATACGAGCAGTACTTC
CASSPGWTQLYEQYF
>TRBJ1-2|.|TRBV3-1|few
TGTGCCAGCAGCCCGGACGGATCGTTCTATGGCTACACCTTC
CASSPDGSFYGYTF
>TRBJ2-3|.|TRBV12-3/TRBV12-4|many
TGTGCCAGCACCAACAGGGATCGCACAGATACGCAGTATTTT
CASTNRDRTDTQYF
>TRBJ2-2|.|TRBV2|many
TGTGCCAGCAGTGCTGCGGTTGGCGGGGAGCTGTTTTTT
CASSAAVGGELFF
>TRBJ2-7|.|TRBV20-1|.
TGCAGTGCTCCCGACTGGAGCTCCTACGAGCAGTACTTC
CSAPDWSSYEQYF
>TRBJ2-5|TRBD1|TRBV12-3/TRBV12-4|few
TGTGCCAGCCGGACAGGGGGCGGGGAGACCCAGTACTTC
CASRTGGGETQYF
>TRBJ1-1|TRBD1|TRBV7-9|few
TGTGCCAGCAGCTTCCGGGACAGATTTGGGATGAACACTGAAGCTTTCTTT
CASSFRDRFGMNTEAFF
>TRBJ1-4|TRBD1|TRBV20-1|.
TGCAGTGCTAGGCTCAGGGGGGTGGATGAAAAACTGTTTTTT
CSARLRGVDEKLFF
>TRBJ2-1|TRBD2|TRBV6-2/TRBV6-3|few
TGTGCCAGCAGTTCAGCGGGAGGGCCTGATGAGCAGTTCTTC
CASSSAGGPDEQFF
>TRBJ2-7|TRBD1|TRBV7-9|.
TGTGCCAGCAGCTTAGCGCAAAGGACAGGGTACTCCTACGAGCAGTACTTC
CASSLAQRTGYSYEQYF
>TRBJ1-4|TRBD1|TRBV7-9|.
TGTGCCAGCAGCCCGGGACAGAATGAAAAACTGTTTTTT
CASSPGQNEKLFF
>TRBJ2-1|TRBD2|TRBV5-1|.
TGCGCCAGCAGCTTGGCCGGCATAGCGGGAGCGAGTTGGCAGTTCTTC
CASSLAGIAGASWQFF
>TRBJ1-5|.|TRBV29-1|.
TGCAGCGTCGGGGCGGGCAATCAGCCCCAGCATTTT
CSVGAGNQPQHF
>TRBJ2-1|.|TRBV11-2|few
TGTGCCAGCAGCGTGAACTTAGGGGAAAACAATGAGCAGTTCTTC
CASSVNLGENNEQFF
>TRBJ1-5|.|TRBV5-1|few
TGCGCCAGCAGCTCCGGGACACCTAATCAGCCCCAGCATTTT
CASSSGTPNQPQHF
>TRBJ1-6|.|TRBV4-2|few
TGTGCCAGCAGCCAACCCGTCGGGGCCCTTAATGATTCACCCCTCCACTTT
CASSQPVGALNDSPLHF